The count of the clone carrying this T cell receptor (beta chain) is one. Positive CCR7 selection of CD45RO-negative cells yielded the naive CD8 cells, and terminally differentiated effector memory CD45RA+ cells were excluded. HIV-negative, healthy adults without recent acute infections or vaccinations were the donors. Sequencing was performed with immunoSEQ multiplex PCR; in TCRdb, only in-frame clones are kept and a portion is missing. The sample carries almost 700,000 clones, about 91% recorded once. Germline values: CDR1 WSHSY, CDR2 SAAADI. The length of the CDR3 is 14 residues. V lost 1 base, J lost 5 bases, and 12 bases lay in between. The sample originates from a study of shared clonotypes between healthy human individuals.

Sequenced material: naive CD8+ T cells sorted from blood. This sequence originates from a young man in good health. This sequence joins TRBV10-2 and TRBJ2-7, with unresolved D. CDR3 sequence (DNA): TGCGCCAGCAGTGAGTTAGCCAATCCTAACGAGCAGTACTTC. The encoded protein is CASSELANPNEQYF.